Listed below are T cell receptor beta chains from one sample, sequenced in a study of radiotherapy plus CTLA-4 blockade in lung cancer. Sequenced by immunoSEQ multiplex PCR; TCRdb stores in-frame clones only, minus some. Seen here are 56,000 or so clones, roughly 84% observed once, and the top ten hold roughly 2.9%. The input for sequencing was peripheral blood, taken from a patient treated with radiotherapy plus ipilimumab. The receptors were gathered from a human donor with non-small cell lung cancer who had a partial response to radiotherapy plus ipilimumab. The CDR3 runs from the conserved cysteine through the conserved F or W. D genes are given only for firm matches. The size entry is marked missing in some rows and otherwise reads once, few, many or a size class.

d_call: -; j_call: TRBJ2-3; v_call: TRBV21-1; clone_size: -; cdr3_aa: CASTARWLEATGADTQYF; cdr3_nt: TGTGCCAGCACCGCTCGGTGGTTAGAGGCCACGGGGGCAGATACGCAGTATTTT
d_call: TRBD2; j_call: TRBJ2-7; v_call: TRBV4-1; clone_size: -; cdr3_aa: CASSQSGGRSYEQYF; cdr3_nt: TGCGCCAGCAGTCAAAGCGGGGGGCGCTCCTACGAGCAGTACTTC
d_call: TRBD1; j_call: TRBJ1-2; v_call: TRBV28; clone_size: -; cdr3_aa: CASSRTGEVLYGYTF; cdr3_nt: TGTGCCAGCAGCCGGACAGGGGAGGTCTTATATGGCTACACCTTC
d_call: TRBD1; j_call: TRBJ2-2; v_call: TRBV27; clone_size: -; cdr3_aa: CASKETGAHTGELFF; cdr3_nt: TGTGCCAGCAAAGAGACAGGGGCTCACACCGGGGAGCTGTTTTTT
d_call: -; j_call: TRBJ2-7; v_call: TRBV5-1; clone_size: -; cdr3_aa: CASSLAWTDTPYF; cdr3_nt: TGCGCCAGCAGCTTGGCCTGGACGGACACCCCATACTTC
d_call: TRBD1; j_call: TRBJ2-3; v_call: TRBV11-3; clone_size: -; cdr3_aa: CASSSRGLGTDTQYF; cdr3_nt: TGTGCCAGCAGCTCCAGGGGGTTAGGGACAGATACGCAGTATTTT
d_call: -; j_call: TRBJ1-2; v_call: TRBV5-1; clone_size: -; cdr3_aa: CASSLGGDYGYTF; cdr3_nt: TGCGCCAGCTCCCTAGGGGGGGACTATGGCTACACCTTC
d_call: -; j_call: TRBJ2-5; v_call: TRBV5-4; clone_size: once; cdr3_aa: CASSLPQGQETQYF; cdr3_nt: TGTGCCAGCAGCTTGCCGCAGGGTCAAGAGACCCAGTACTTC
d_call: -; j_call: TRBJ2-3; v_call: TRBV19; clone_size: -; cdr3_aa: CASSTSRDTDTQYF; cdr3_nt: TGTGCCAGTAGTACGAGCCGGGACACAGATACGCAGTATTTT
d_call: -; j_call: TRBJ1-2; v_call: TRBV28; clone_size: -; cdr3_aa: CASSLTGTNYGYTF; cdr3_nt: TGTGCCAGCAGTTTAACGGGGACTAACTATGGCTACACCTTC
d_call: TRBD1; j_call: TRBJ2-7; v_call: TRBV5-1; clone_size: -; cdr3_aa: CASSLALDRDYEQYF; cdr3_nt: TGCGCCAGCAGCTTGGCCCTTGACAGGGACTACGAGCAGTACTTC
d_call: -; j_call: TRBJ1-1; v_call: TRBV30; clone_size: -; cdr3_aa: CAWSVGQGNTEAFF; cdr3_nt: TGTGCCTGGAGTGTGGGTCAGGGGAACACTGAAGCTTTCTTT
d_call: TRBD1; j_call: TRBJ1-2; v_call: TRBV6-5; clone_size: -; cdr3_aa: CASSRDRNNYGYTF; cdr3_nt: TGTGCCAGCAGTCGGGACAGAAACAACTATGGCTACACCTTC
d_call: -; j_call: TRBJ1-6; v_call: TRBV18; clone_size: -; cdr3_aa: CASSPNQVSNSPLHF; cdr3_nt: TGTGCCAGCTCACCAAACCAGGTATCAAACTCACCCCTCCACTTT
d_call: -; j_call: TRBJ1-1; v_call: TRBV6-5; clone_size: -; cdr3_aa: CASSYGGKTEAFF; cdr3_nt: TGTGCCAGCAGTTACGGGGGGAAGACTGAAGCTTTCTTT
d_call: -; j_call: TRBJ1-5; v_call: TRBV2; clone_size: once; cdr3_aa: CASSATAQPQHF; cdr3_nt: TGTGCCAGCAGCGCGACAGCTCAGCCCCAGCATTTT
d_call: -; j_call: TRBJ1-4; v_call: TRBV21-1; clone_size: -; cdr3_aa: CASSPEDEKLFF; cdr3_nt: TGTGCCAGCAGCCCGGAGGATGAAAAACTGTTTTTT
d_call: TRBD1; j_call: TRBJ2-7; v_call: TRBV5-1; clone_size: few; cdr3_aa: CASRGGSQGVGEQYF; cdr3_nt: TGCGCCAGCAGAGGGGGATCGCAGGGGGTAGGCGAGCAGTACTTC
d_call: TRBD1; j_call: TRBJ1-6; v_call: TRBV19; clone_size: -; cdr3_aa: CASNMRGQSPPLHF; cdr3_nt: TGTGCCAGTAATATGAGGGGGCAAAGCCCACCCCTCCACTTT
d_call: -; j_call: TRBJ1-3; v_call: TRBV5-1; clone_size: -; cdr3_aa: CASSLGRRLSSGNTIYF; cdr3_nt: TGCGCCAGCAGCTTGGGCAGGCGCTTGAGCTCTGGAAACACCATATATTTT
d_call: -; j_call: TRBJ1-2; v_call: TRBV30; clone_size: -; cdr3_aa: CAWSTLNYGYTF; cdr3_nt: TGTGCCTGGAGTACCCTAAACTATGGCTACACCTTC
d_call: -; j_call: TRBJ2-7; v_call: TRBV29-1; clone_size: -; cdr3_aa: CSVGRGKQEQYF; cdr3_nt: TGCAGCGTTGGTCGGGGGAAACAGGAGCAGTACTTC
d_call: TRBD1; j_call: TRBJ1-2; v_call: TRBV28; clone_size: -; cdr3_aa: CASSSVILGTDYGYTF; cdr3_nt: TGTGCCAGCAGTTCTGTGATATTGGGGACAGACTATGGCTACACCTTC
d_call: TRBD1; j_call: TRBJ1-4; v_call: TRBV19; clone_size: -; cdr3_aa: CASSSAGGNEKLFF; cdr3_nt: TGTGCCAGTAGTTCGGCAGGGGGAAATGAAAAACTGTTTTTT
d_call: -; j_call: TRBJ2-1; v_call: TRBV6-5; clone_size: -; cdr3_aa: CASSYEGGADEQFF; cdr3_nt: TGTGCCAGCAGTTACGAGGGGGGGGCGGATGAGCAGTTCTTC
d_call: -; j_call: TRBJ2-7; v_call: TRBV11-3; clone_size: -; cdr3_aa: CASSLTQGSYEQYF; cdr3_nt: TGTGCCAGCAGCTTAACACAGGGATCCTACGAGCAGTACTTC